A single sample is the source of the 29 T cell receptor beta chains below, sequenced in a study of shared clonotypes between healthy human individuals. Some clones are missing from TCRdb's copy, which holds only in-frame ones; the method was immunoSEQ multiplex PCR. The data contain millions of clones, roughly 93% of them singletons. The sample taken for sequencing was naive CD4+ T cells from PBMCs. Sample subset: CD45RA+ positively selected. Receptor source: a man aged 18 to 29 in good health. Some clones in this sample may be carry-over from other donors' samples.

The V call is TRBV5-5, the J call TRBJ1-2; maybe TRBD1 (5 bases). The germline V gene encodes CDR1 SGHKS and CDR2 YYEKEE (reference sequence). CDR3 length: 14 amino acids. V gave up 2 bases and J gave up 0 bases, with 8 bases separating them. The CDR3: CASSFRAANYGYTF. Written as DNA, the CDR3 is TGTGCCAGCAGCTTCAGGGCAGCTAACTATGGCTACACCTTC.

CDR3 sequence: CASSQGTAAPLHF. The CDR3, as DNA: TGTGCCAGCAGCCAGGGCACAGCCGCACCCCTCCACTTT. This sequence joins TRBV7-9 and TRBJ1-6; weak D call: TRBD1 (5 bases). The CDR3 extends over 13 amino acids. The V end was cut by 5 bases, the J end by 11 bases, with 13 bases between. Germline V gene sequence: CDR1 SEHNR, CDR2 FQNEAQ (reference sequence). Full variable domain (missing parts from reference TRBV7-9 and TRBJ1-6): DTGVSQNPRHKITKRGQNVTFRCDPISEHNRLYWYRQTLGQGPEFLTYFQNEAQLEKSRLLSDRFSAERPKGSFSTLEIQRTEQGDSAMYLCASSQGTAAPLHFGNGTRLTVT.

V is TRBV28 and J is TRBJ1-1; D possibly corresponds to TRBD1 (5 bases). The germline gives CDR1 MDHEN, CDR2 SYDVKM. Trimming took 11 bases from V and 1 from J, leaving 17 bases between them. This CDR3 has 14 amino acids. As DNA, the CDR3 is TGTGCCCTAAAGCAGGGCCTCGCGAACACTGAAGCTTTCTTT. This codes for CALKQGLANTEAFF. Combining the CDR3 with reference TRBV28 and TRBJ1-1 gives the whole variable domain DVKVTQSSRYLVKRTGEKVFLECVQDMDHENMFWYRQDPGLGLRLIYFSYDVKMKEKGDIPEGYSVSREKKERFSLILESASTNQTSMYLCALKQGLANTEAFFGQGTRLTVV.

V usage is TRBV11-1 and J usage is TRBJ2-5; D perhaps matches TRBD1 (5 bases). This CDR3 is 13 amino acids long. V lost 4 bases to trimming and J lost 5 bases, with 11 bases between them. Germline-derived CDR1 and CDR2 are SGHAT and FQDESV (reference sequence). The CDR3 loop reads CASSSGLGETQYF. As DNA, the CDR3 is TGTGCCAGCAGCTCAGGGCTAGGGGAGACCCAGTACTTC.

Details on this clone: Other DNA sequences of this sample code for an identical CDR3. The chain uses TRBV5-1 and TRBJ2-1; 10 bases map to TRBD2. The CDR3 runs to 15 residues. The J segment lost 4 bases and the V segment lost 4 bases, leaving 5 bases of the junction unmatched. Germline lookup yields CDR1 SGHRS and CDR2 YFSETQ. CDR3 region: CASSLGTSVYNEQFF. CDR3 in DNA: TGCGCCAGCAGCCTGGGGACTAGCGTTTACAATGAGCAGTTCTTC.

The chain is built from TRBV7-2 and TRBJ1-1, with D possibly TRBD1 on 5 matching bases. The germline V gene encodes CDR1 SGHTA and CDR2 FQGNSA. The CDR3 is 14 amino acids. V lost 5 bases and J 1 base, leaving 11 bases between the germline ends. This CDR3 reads CASSRQQGNTEAFF. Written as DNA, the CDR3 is TGTGCCAGCAGCCGACAGCAGGGGAACACTGAAGCTTTCTTT.

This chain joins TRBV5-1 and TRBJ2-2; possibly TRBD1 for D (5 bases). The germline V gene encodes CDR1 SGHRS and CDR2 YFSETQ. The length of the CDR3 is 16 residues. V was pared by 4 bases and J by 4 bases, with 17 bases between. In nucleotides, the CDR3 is TGCGCCAGCAGCCCAGGGCCCCTAACTTCCACCGGGGAGCTGTTTTTT. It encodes CASSPGPLTSTGELFF.

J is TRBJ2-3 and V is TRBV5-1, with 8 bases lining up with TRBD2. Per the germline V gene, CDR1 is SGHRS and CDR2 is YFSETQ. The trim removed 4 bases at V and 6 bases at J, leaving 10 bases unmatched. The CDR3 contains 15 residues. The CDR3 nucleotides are TGCGCCAGCAGCCAGACCGGGACTAGTGCCGATACGCAGTATTTT. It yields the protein CASSQTGTSADTQYF.

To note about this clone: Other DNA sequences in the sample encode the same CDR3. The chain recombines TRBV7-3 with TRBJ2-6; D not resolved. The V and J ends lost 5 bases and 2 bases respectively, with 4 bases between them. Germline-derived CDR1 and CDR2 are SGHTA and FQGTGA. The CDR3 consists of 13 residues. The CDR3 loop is CASSPPGANVLTF. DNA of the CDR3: TGTGCCAGCAGCCCCCCTGGGGCCAACGTCCTGACTTTC.

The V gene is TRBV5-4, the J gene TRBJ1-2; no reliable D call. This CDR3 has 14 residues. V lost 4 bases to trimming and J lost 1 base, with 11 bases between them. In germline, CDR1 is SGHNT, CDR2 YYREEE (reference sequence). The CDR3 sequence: CASSEGPGNYGYTF. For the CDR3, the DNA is TGTGCCAGCAGCGAGGGCCCGGGTAACTATGGCTACACCTTC.

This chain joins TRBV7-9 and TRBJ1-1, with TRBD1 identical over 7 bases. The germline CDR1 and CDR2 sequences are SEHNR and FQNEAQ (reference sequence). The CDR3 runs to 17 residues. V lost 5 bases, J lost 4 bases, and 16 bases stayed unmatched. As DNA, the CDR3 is TGTGCCAGCAGCCGTCGACAGGGAGTTAGCAGGGGCACTGAAGCTTTCTTT. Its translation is CASSRRQGVSRGTEAFF.

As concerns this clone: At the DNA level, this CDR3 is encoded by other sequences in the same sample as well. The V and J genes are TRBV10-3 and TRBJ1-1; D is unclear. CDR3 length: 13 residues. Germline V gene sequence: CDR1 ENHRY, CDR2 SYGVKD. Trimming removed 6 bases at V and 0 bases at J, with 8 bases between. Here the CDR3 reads CAISPTVNTEAFF. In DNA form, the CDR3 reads TGTGCCATCAGCCCGACGGTGAACACTGAAGCTTTCTTT.

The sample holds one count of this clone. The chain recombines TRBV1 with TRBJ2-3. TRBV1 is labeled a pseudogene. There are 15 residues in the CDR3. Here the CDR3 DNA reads TGCACCAGGCCTACTAGGGACCCCCCCCCAGATACGCAGTATTTT. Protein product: CTRPTRDPPPDTQYF.

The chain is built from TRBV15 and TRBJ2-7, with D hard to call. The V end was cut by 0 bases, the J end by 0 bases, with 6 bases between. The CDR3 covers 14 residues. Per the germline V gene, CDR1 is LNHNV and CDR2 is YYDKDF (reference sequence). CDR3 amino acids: CATSRDKGSYEQYF. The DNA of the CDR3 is TGTGCCACCAGCAGAGATAAGGGCTCCTACGAGCAGTACTTC.

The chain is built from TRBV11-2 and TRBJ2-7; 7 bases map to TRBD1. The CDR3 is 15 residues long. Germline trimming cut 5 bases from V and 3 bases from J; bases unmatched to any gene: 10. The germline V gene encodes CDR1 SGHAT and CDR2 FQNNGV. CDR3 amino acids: CASSRRTGRGYEQYF. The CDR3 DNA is TGTGCCAGCAGCCGTCGGACAGGCCGCGGCTACGAGCAGTACTTC.

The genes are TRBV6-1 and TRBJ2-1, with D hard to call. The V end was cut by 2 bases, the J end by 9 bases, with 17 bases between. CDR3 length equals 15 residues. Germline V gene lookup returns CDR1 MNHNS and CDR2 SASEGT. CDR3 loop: CASSENRRFRGEQFF. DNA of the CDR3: TGTGCCAGCAGTGAAAATCGCCGCTTTAGAGGTGAGCAGTTCTTC.

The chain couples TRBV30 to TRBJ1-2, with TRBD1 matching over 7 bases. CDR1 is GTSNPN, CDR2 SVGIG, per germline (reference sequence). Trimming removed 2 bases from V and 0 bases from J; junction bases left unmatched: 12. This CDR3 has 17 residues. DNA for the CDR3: TGTGCCTGGAGTCCTAAACTTAGGACAGGACCTAACTATGGCTACACCTTC. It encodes CAWSPKLRTGPNYGYTF.

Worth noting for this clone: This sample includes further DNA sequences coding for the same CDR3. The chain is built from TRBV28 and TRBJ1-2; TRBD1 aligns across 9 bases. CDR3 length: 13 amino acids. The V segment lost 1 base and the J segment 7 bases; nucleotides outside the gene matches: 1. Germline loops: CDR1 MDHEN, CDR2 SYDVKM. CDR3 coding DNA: TGTGCCAGCAGTTTATCGACAGGGGGTGGCTACACCTTC. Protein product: CASSLSTGGGYTF.

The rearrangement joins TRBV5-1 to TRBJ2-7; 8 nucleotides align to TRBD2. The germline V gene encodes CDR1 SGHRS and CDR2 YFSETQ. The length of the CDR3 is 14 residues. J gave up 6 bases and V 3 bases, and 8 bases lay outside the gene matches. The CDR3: CASSSRTSISEQYF. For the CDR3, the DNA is TGCGCCAGCAGCTCCCGGACTAGCATAAGCGAGCAGTACTTC. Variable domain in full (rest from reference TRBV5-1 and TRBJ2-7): KAGVTQTPRYLIKTRGQQVTLSCSPISGHRSVSWYQQTPGQGLQFLFEYFSETQRNKGNFPGRFSGRQFSNSRSEMNVSTLELGDSALYLCASSSRTSISEQYFGPGTRLTVT.

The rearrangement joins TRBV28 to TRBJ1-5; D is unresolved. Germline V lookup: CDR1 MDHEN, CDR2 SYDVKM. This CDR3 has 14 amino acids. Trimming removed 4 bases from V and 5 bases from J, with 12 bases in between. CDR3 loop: CASSSIATDQPQHF. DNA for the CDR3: TGTGCCAGCAGTTCGATCGCCACCGATCAGCCCCAGCATTTT.

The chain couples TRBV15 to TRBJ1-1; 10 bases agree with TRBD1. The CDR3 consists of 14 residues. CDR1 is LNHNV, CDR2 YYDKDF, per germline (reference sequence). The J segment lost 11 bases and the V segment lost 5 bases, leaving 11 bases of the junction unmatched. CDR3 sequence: CATSYDRGLTNAFF. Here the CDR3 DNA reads TGTGCCACCAGCTACGACAGGGGGCTTACGAATGCTTTCTTT.

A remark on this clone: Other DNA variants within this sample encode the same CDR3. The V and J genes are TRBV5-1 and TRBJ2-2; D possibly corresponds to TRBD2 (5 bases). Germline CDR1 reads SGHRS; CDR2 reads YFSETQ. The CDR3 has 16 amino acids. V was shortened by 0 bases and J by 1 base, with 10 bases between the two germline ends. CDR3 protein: CASSLVGGLNTGELFF. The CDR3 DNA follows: TGCGCCAGCAGCTTGGTGGGCGGGCTGAACACCGGGGAGCTGTTTTTT.

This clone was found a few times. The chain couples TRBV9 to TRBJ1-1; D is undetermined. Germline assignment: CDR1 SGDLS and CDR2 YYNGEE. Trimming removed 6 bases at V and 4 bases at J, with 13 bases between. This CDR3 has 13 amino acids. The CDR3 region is CASNSGRTTEAFF. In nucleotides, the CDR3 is TGTGCCAGCAATTCGGGCCGGACCACTGAAGCTTTCTTT.

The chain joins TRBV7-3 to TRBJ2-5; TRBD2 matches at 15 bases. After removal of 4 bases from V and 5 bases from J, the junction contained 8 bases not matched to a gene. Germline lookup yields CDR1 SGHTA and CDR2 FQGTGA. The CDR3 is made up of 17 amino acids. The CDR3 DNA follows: TGTGCCAGCAGCTCCGGACTAGCGGGAGGGCCGGGGGAGACCCAGTACTTC. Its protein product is CASSSGLAGGPGETQYF.

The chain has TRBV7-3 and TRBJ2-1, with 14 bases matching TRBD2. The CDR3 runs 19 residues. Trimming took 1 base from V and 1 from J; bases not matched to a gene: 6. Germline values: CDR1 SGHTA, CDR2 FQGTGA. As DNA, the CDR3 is TGTGCCAGCAGCTTAATGCCCGGGACTAGCGGGAGATCCTACAATGAGCAGTTCTTC. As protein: CASSLMPGTSGRSYNEQFF.

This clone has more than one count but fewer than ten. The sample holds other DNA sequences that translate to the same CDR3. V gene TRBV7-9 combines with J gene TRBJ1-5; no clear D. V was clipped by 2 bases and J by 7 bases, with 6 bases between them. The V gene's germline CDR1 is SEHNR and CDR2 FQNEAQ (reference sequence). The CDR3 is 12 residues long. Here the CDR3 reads CASSLRGQPQHF. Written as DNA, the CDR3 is TGTGCCAGCAGCTTAAGAGGGCAGCCCCAGCATTTT.

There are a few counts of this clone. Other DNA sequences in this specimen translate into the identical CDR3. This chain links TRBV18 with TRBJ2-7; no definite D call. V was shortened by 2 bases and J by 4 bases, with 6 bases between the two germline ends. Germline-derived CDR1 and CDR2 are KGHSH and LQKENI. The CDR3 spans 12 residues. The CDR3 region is CASSPGSYEQYF. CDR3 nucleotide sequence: TGTGCCAGCTCACCAGGGTCGTACGAGCAGTACTTC. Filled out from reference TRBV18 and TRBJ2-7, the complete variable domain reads NAGVMQNPRHLVRRRGQEARLRCSPMKGHSHVYWYRQLPEEGLKFMVYLQKENIIDESGMPKERFSAEFPKEGPSILRIQQVVRGDSAAYFCASSPGSYEQYFGPGTRLTVT.

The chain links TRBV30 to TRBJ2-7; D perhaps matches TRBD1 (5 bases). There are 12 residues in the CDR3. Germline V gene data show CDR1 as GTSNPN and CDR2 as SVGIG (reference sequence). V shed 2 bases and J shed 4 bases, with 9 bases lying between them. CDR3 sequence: CAWSHQGYEQYF. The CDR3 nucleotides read TGTGCCTGGAGTCATCAGGGATACGAGCAGTACTTC.

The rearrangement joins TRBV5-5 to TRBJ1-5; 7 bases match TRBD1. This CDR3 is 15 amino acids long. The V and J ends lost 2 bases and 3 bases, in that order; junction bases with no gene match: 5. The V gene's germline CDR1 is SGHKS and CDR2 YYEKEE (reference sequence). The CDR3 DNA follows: TGTGCCAGCAGCTTTTGGGACAGAGACAATCAGCCCCAGCATTTT. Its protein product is CASSFWDRDNQPQHF.